The rows below give T cell receptor beta chains drawn from one sample of a study of beta chain features in type 1 diabetes. Here immunoSEQ multiplex PCR was the method, and the copy in TCRdb shows in-frame clones only, minus some. The sample holds a few hundred thousand clones, 16% seen once. Sequenced material: naive CD4+ T cells from blood. The receptors were sampled from a young man with type 1 diabetes. Both conserved end residues are part of each CDR3. A D gene is named only where the DNA matches it firmly.

V: TRBV18; D: -; CDR3: CASSPQGHEQYF
V: TRBV6-6; D: -; CDR3: CASSTSDTQYF
V: TRBV7-8; D: TRBD2; CDR3: CASSPFGGRLNIQYF
V: TRBV15; D: -; CDR3: CATSRDLLGETQYF
V: TRBV7-2; D: -; CDR3: CASSLESSVYTQYF
V: TRBV15; D: -; CDR3: CATSRAGRENIQYF
V: TRBV30; D: -; CDR3: CAWSHSGNQPQHF
V: TRBV5-6; D: -; CDR3: CASRRDRPDTQYF
V: TRBV30; D: TRBD2; CDR3: CALKAGVQTGELFF
V: TRBV9; D: TRBD1; CDR3: CASSVGQGAGELFF
V: TRBV7-2; D: TRBD2; CDR3: CASSLSFRTSGYEQYF
V: TRBV6-6; D: -; CDR3: CATQRGEDYEQYF
V: TRBV10-3; D: TRBD2; CDR3: CAISPLAPSYNEQFF
V: TRBV28; D: -; CDR3: CASSWGEGQPQHF
V: TRBV9; D: -; CDR3: CASSVNSQSEDSNQPQHF
V: TRBV30; D: TRBD1; CDR3: CALTGISVNTEAFF
V: TRBV11-3; D: TRBD2; CDR3: CASSRSGRAYNEQFF
V: TRBV7-2; D: -; CDR3: CASSLSSYEQYF
V: TRBV30; D: -; CDR3: CAWSQGDSNQPQHF
V: TRBV30; D: TRBD1; CDR3: CAQLRQGQETQYF
V: TRBV27; D: TRBD2; CDR3: CASSLAFAGVRYEQFF
V: TRBV9; D: TRBD2; CDR3: CASSVGNSGSTDTQYF
V: TRBV18; D: -; CDR3: CASSPPGQETQYF
V: TRBV28; D: TRBD2; CDR3: CASSLAGTSGTGTDTQYF
V: TRBV7-9; D: TRBD1; CDR3: CASSLTGQGLEDTQYF
V: TRBV30; D: -; CDR3: CAWKGASGGYTF
V: TRBV7-8; D: TRBD2; CDR3: CASSAGRLAGVRTLNSTDTQYF
V: TRBV7-2; D: TRBD2; CDR3: CASSRLAADQETQYF
V: TRBV5-4; D: -; CDR3: CASSLGGLTNTEAFF
V: TRBV7-9; D: -; CDR3: CASSVSTDTQYF
V: TRBV29-1; D: -; CDR3: CSVERAHNEQFF
V: TRBV4-1; D: -; CDR3: CASTFQGGASETQYF
V: TRBV20-1; D: -; CDR3: CSPLRLETQYF
V: TRBV29-1; D: TRBD2; CDR3: CSVGPILAGLRSEQFF
V: TRBV4-1; D: TRBD1; CDR3: CASSPGTGVLANYGYTF
V: TRBV14; D: -; CDR3: CASSRGDMLGETQYF
V: TRBV29-1; D: -; CDR3: CSVIWRWSGDQETQYF
V: TRBV29-1; D: -; CDR3: CSVVAAYEQYF
V: TRBV9; D: -; CDR3: CASSAWHGNTEAFF
V: TRBV14; D: -; CDR3: CASSLHTGPYEQYF
V: TRBV30; D: TRBD1; CDR3: CAWSPDRDEQFF
V: TRBV6-6; D: -; CDR3: CASSYLGPDNVLTF
V: TRBV23-1; D: -; CDR3: CASSQSILNEKLFF
V: TRBV2; D: -; CDR3: CASSEALLSEQYF
V: TRBV9; D: -; CDR3: CASRAGLNTGELFF
V: TRBV21-1; D: -; CDR3: CASSASSYRHYNEQFF
V: TRBV11-2; D: -; CDR3: CASSLDTNTEAFF
V: TRBV20-1; D: -; CDR3: CSAPEGTEQYF
V: TRBV18; D: TRBD2; CDR3: CAIPRGRARDEQFF
V: TRBV2; D: TRBD1; CDR3: CATSRDSTYEQYF
V: TRBV10-3; D: -; CDR3: CAIRDRDSYNEQFF
V: TRBV9; D: TRBD1; CDR3: CASSPGQGRGETQYF
V: TRBV4-2; D: -; CDR3: CASSQVVSQDTDTQYF